The rows below give T cell receptor beta chains drawn from one sample of a study of T-cell memory formation after mild COVID-19. MiXCR, run by TCRdb on the 5' RACE reads, gives a single entry per CDR3 protein. This table has 360,000 or so distinct CDR3 sequences, approximately 29% appearing once. Sample: PBMCs or a T cell subset sorted from them (not recorded which). Receptors originate from an adult woman who had mild COVID-19 (a few samples of this study predate the infection). Cell type and time point are not known. Both conserved end residues are part of each CDR3. D genes are given only for firm matches. Size tells how often a clone was seen (once, few, many) or the class of an expanded clone, and some rows leave it out.

>many|TRBD2|TRBJ2-1|TRBV4-1
TGCGCCAGCAGCCAAGCTCTAGCGGGGGGGCCTGATGAGCAGTTCTTC
CASSQALAGGPDEQFF
>-|-|TRBJ2-2|TRBV7-9
TGTGCCAGCAGCTACGACTGGAACACCGGGGAGCTGTTTTTT
CASSYDWNTGELFF
>few|-|TRBJ2-7|TRBV2
TGTGCCAGCAGAGGGACCGCTTCTGCCTACGAGCAGTACTTC
CASRGTASAYEQYF
>-|TRBD2|TRBJ2-7|TRBV5-1
TGCGCCAGCTCGGATAGCGGGAGCGCGCACGAGCAGTACTTC
CASSDSGSAHEQYF
>few|-|TRBJ2-1|TRBV6-2/TRBV6-3
TGTGCCAGCCGGCGTGCGACAGTTAACAATGAGCAGTTCTTC
CASRRATVNNEQFF
>-|-|TRBJ2-7|TRBV6-6
TGTGCCAGCTCCCCCTCCGCTCAGAAGCAGTACTTC
CASSPSAQKQYF
>-|-|TRBJ2-3|TRBV7-9
TGTGCCAGCAGCTTACCCGTTGGGGGCACAGATACGCAGTATTTT
CASSLPVGGTDTQYF
>few|-|TRBJ1-2|TRBV25-1
TGTGCCAGCAGTGATGGTCAGGGCGGTGGCTACACCTTC
CASSDGQGGGYTF
>-|-|TRBJ1-2|TRBV7-2
TGTGCCAGCAGGGAAGGAACAGAGAGAGGCTACACCTTC
CASREGTERGYTF
>-|-|TRBJ1-6|TRBV11-2
TGTGCCAGCAGCTTAGAGCCCAGGGCTGGTTCACCCCTCCACTTT
CASSLEPRAGSPLHF
>-|-|TRBJ2-6|TRBV6-2/TRBV6-3
TGTGCCAGCAGCCGCCCGTCAACAGCTGCTGGGGCCAACGTCCTGACTTTC
CASSRPSTAAGANVLTF
>-|-|TRBJ1-5|TRBV12-3/TRBV12-4
TGTGCCAGCAGTTCCACAGAGAATCAGCCCCAGCATTTT
CASSSTENQPQHF
>-|TRBD2|TRBJ2-2|TRBV7-9
TGTGCCAGCAGCTCGCAGACTAGCGGGAGGGCCGGGGAGCTGTTTTTT
CASSSQTSGRAGELFF
>-|TRBD2|TRBJ2-1|TRBV20-1
TGCAGTGCTGACCGGGGACTAGCGTATAATGAGCAGTTCTTC
CSADRGLAYNEQFF
>-|-|TRBJ2-5|TRBV11-2
TGTGCCAGCAGCTCCCTCCCCGACACCCAGTACTTC
CASSSLPDTQYF
>-|TRBD1|TRBJ2-7|TRBV6-2/TRBV6-3
TGTGCCAGCAGTTACCCCCACGACAGGGGCGATCGCCCCGAGCAGTACTTC
CASSYPHDRGDRPEQYF
>-|-|TRBJ2-3|TRBV4-1
TGCGCCAGCAGCCAAGCGACAGTTCGGGATACGCAGTATTTT
CASSQATVRDTQYF
>-|-|TRBJ2-3|TRBV30
TGTGCCTGGAGTGTACAGGGACGCCTTCCTAGCACAGATACGCAGTATTTT
CAWSVQGRLPSTDTQYF
>few|TRBD2|TRBJ2-5|TRBV7-6
TGTGCCAGCAGCCAGGGACTAGCGATACAAGAGACCCAGTACTTC
CASSQGLAIQETQYF
>few|-|TRBJ1-1|TRBV7-9
TGTGCCAGCAGCATCAAAGGCGCCTCCATGAACACTGAAGCTTTCTTT
CASSIKGASMNTEAFF
>few|-|TRBJ2-7|TRBV6-2/TRBV6-3
TGTGCCAGCAGTTACTCCCGGGATCGGAGCTCCTACGAGCAGTACTTC
CASSYSRDRSSYEQYF
>-|TRBD2|TRBJ2-1|TRBV5-8
TGTGCCAGCAGCTCCGGGGGGTCGACTAGCGGGCTATACAATGAGCAGTTCTTC
CASSSGGSTSGLYNEQFF
>once|-|TRBJ2-3|TRBV2
TGTGCCAGCAGTGAATATGGGTTGGGGACAGATACGCAGTATTTT
CASSEYGLGTDTQYF
>few|-|TRBJ1-2|TRBV24-1
TGTGCCACCAGTGAGGCCGGGGGACAAGTGTATGGCTACACCTTC
CATSEAGGQVYGYTF
>few|TRBD2|TRBJ2-3|TRBV5-1
TGCGCCAGCAGCGCGGGGGGGACTAGCAAGCCAGATACGCAGTATTTT
CASSAGGTSKPDTQYF
>-|-|TRBJ2-7|TRBV14
TGTGCCAGCAGCCAAGAGGGTCTAGCCTACGAGCAGTACTTC
CASSQEGLAYEQYF
>-|-|TRBJ1-1|TRBV5-1
TGCGCCAGCAGCTTGGTCCCGGGATCCACTGAAGCTTTCTTT
CASSLVPGSTEAFF
>-|-|TRBJ1-1|TRBV20-1
TGCAGTGCTAGGTTTTTGACTGAAGCTTTCTTT
CSARFLTEAFF
>-|-|TRBJ2-5|TRBV4-1
TGCGCCAGCAGCCAAGATCTGGGCCGAGCCCAAGAGACCCAGTACTTC
CASSQDLGRAQETQYF
>-|TRBD1|TRBJ1-2|TRBV24-1
TGTGCCACCAGTTCACAGGGGGAACGTGGCTACACCTTC
CATSSQGERGYTF
>-|-|TRBJ2-1|TRBV5-4
TGTGCCAGCAGCTTGGAGATGAATGAGCAGTTCTTC
CASSLEMNEQFF
>-|-|TRBJ2-5|TRBV29-1
TGCAGCGTTGGGGAGGACTCACGGGGGACCCAGTACTTC
CSVGEDSRGTQYF
>-|-|TRBJ1-1|TRBV18
TGTGCCAGCTCACCACCAGGGAACACGAACACTGAAGCTTTCTTT
CASSPPGNTNTEAFF
>few|-|TRBJ2-5|TRBV6-5
TGTGCCAGCAGTTACTACCCGGGCACAGAGACCCAGTACTTC
CASSYYPGTETQYF
>-|-|TRBJ2-5|TRBV6-5
TGTGCCAGCAGTTACTCGGGGGGCGTTGCTCAAGAGACCCAGTACTTC
CASSYSGGVAQETQYF
>-|-|TRBJ1-2|TRBV5-1
TGCGCCAGCAGGGAAGGGTCAGGGGCTGATGGCTACACCTTC
CASREGSGADGYTF
>few|-|TRBJ2-2|TRBV4-1
TGCGCCAGCAGCCAAGGGCACTATACCGGGGAGCTGTTTTTT
CASSQGHYTGELFF
>-|-|TRBJ1-1|TRBV4-1
TGCGCCAGCAGCCAAGATCAAGCGGGTCTTCACGGTTTACGTGAAGCTTTCTTT
CASSQDQAGLHGLREAFF
>-|-|TRBJ2-7|TRBV4-3
TGCGCCAGCAGCCAGGCCCGGGGTTACGAGCAGTACTTC
CASSQARGYEQYF
>-|-|TRBJ2-2|TRBV3-1
TGTGCCAGCAGCCAAGCACCGGCCGGGACCCCCGGGGAGCTGTTTTTT
CASSQAPAGTPGELFF
>-|TRBD2|TRBJ2-1|TRBV12-3/TRBV12-4
TGTGCCAGCATCCAAGCGGGAGTAGGCCAGTTCTTC
CASIQAGVGQFF
>-|-|TRBJ1-2|TRBV20-1
TGCAGTGCTAGTCCAGTCTATGGCTACACCTTC
CSASPVYGYTF
>few|-|TRBJ1-5|TRBV2
TGTGCCAGCAGTGAAGAGGGGCTCAATCAGCCCCAGCATTTT
CASSEEGLNQPQHF
>few|-|TRBJ2-7|TRBV20-1
TGCAGTGCTAGAGATCAAAGGAGGATGTCCTACGAGCAGTACTTC
CSARDQRRMSYEQYF
>-|-|TRBJ1-3|TRBV4-1
TGCGCCAGCAGCCAAGATCCGCAAGCCACCATATATTTT
CASSQDPQATIYF
>-|-|TRBJ2-2|TRBV7-9
TGTGCCAGCAGCTTAAGAATTGCTCCCGGGGAGCTGTTTTTT
CASSLRIAPGELFF
>-|-|TRBJ1-1|TRBV5-1
TGCGCCAGCAGCTTGTCAGGGAGAACTGAAGCTTTCTTT
CASSLSGRTEAFF
>few|TRBD1|TRBJ2-5|TRBV5-1
TGCGCCAGCAGCTTGAGAAGGGACAGGGAAGAGACCCAGTACTTC
CASSLRRDREETQYF
>-|-|TRBJ1-6|TRBV27
TGTGCCAGCAGGGGTACCTCCTATAATTCACCCCTCCACTTT
CASRGTSYNSPLHF
>-|TRBD2|TRBJ2-3|TRBV5-1
TGCGCCAGCAGCTTGGCTCTAGCGGGCCCCGCTAGCACAGATACGCAGTATTTT
CASSLALAGPASTDTQYF
>-|TRBD2|TRBJ2-3|TRBV4-1
TGCGCCAGCAGCCACCCTCCGGCGGGGGGCACAGATACGCAGTATTTT
CASSHPPAGGTDTQYF
>-|-|TRBJ1-1|TRBV12-3/TRBV12-4
TGTGCCAGCAGGATTACGAACACTGAAGCTTTCTTT
CASRITNTEAFF
>few|-|TRBJ1-1|TRBV11-2
TGTGCCAGCAGAAGTCACCCTTCGAACACTGAAGCTTTCTTT
CASRSHPSNTEAFF
>few|-|TRBJ2-1|TRBV5-1
TGCGCCAGCAGCACCGGGACTTCCTTTAATGAGCAGTTCTTC
CASSTGTSFNEQFF
>-|-|TRBJ1-4|TRBV20-1
TGCAGTGTGTCCGGTGGGGAAAAACTGTTTTTT
CSVSGGEKLFF
>-|TRBD1|TRBJ2-2|TRBV7-6
TGTGCCAGCAGCTTAGCACAGGGGGGCACCGGGGAGCTGTTTTTT
CASSLAQGGTGELFF
>-|-|TRBJ2-7|TRBV3-1
TGTGCCAGCAGCCAAGCGGTGCGGGGCCCCTACGAGCAGTACTTC
CASSQAVRGPYEQYF
>once|-|TRBJ1-1|TRBV5-1
TGCGCCAGCAGCTCCGGAGTGATGAACACTGAAGCTTTCTTT
CASSSGVMNTEAFF